This T cell receptor beta chain stems from a study of blood T cell repertoires in COVID-19. The assay was immunoSEQ multiplex PCR, and TCRdb's table has in-frame clones only and misses some. The repertoire holds approximately 180,000 clones, about nine tenths seen once, with around 1.4% in the top ten. The CDR3 is 15 residues long. CDR1 SGDLS and CDR2 YYNGEE come from the germline V gene. The V end was cut by 2 bases, the J end by 4 bases, with 13 bases between. This chain uses TRBV9 with TRBJ2-1; perhaps TRBD2 as D (6 bases). Sequencing was carried out using peripheral blood. The clonotype comes from a woman between 45 and 60 years old with acute or convalescent COVID-19. CDR3 protein: CASSVVAVGYNEQFF. DNA for the CDR3: TGTGCCAGCAGCGTTGTAGCGGTCGGGTACAATGAGCAGTTCTTC.